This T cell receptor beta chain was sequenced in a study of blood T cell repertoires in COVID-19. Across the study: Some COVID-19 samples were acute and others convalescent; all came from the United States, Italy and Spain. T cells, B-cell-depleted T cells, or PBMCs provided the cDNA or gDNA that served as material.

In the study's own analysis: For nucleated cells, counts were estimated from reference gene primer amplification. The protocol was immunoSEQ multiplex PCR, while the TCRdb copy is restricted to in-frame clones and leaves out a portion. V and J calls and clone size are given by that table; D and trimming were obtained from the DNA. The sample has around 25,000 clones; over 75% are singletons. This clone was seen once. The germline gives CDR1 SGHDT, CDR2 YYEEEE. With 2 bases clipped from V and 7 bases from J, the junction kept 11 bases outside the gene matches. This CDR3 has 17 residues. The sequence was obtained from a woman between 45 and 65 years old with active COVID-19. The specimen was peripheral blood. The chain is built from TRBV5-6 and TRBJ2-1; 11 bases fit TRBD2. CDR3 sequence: CASSLHLLAGVGNEQFF. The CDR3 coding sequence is TGTGCCAGCAGCTTACACCTACTAGCGGGAGTGGGTAATGAGCAGTTCTTC. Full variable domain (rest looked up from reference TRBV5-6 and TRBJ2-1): DAGVTQSPTHLIKTRGQQVTLRCSPKSGHDTVSWYQQALGQGPQFIFQYYEEEERQRGNFPDRFSGHQFPNYSSELNVNALLLGDSALYLCASSLHLLAGVGNEQFFGPGTRLTVL.